One and the same sample provided the 14 T cell receptor beta chains below, sequenced in a study of post-analysis software for immune sequencing data. General study results and limits: TRBV5-6, TRBV5-1 and TRBV20-1 belonged to a set of about five TRBV segments that were more frequent in patients than controls.

The TCR beta cDNA libraries contained unique molecular identifiers. A single record per CDR3 protein comes from TCRdb applying MiXCR to the PCR reads. The sample lists 150,000 to 200,000 distinct CDR3 sequences, roughly 30% seen once, with about 1.4% in the top ten. No antigen has been assigned to these receptors. Sequenced input: blood. The receptors here all came from a girl aged 10-17 years with multiple sclerosis.

This clonotype appeared once. With a much larger clone just one base away, this may be a read error. V usage is TRBV3-1 and J usage is TRBJ2-6; D is undetermined. The germline gives CDR1 LGHDT, CDR2 YNNKEL (reference sequence). The CDR3 covers 14 residues. Here the CDR3 DNA reads TGTGCCAGCGGCCAAGTGCCTGGGGCCAACGTCCTGACTTTC. It translates to CASGQVPGANVLTF.

The table lists this clonotype with many counts. V is TRBV12-3 or TRBV12-4 and J is TRBJ2-1; no firm D call. V was trimmed by 5 bases and J by 5 bases, leaving 13 bases between them. CDR3 length: 14 residues. CDR3: CASSPGPPDNEQFF. The CDR3 nucleotides are TGTGCCAGCAGTCCCGGACCCCCCGACAATGAGCAGTTCTTC.

The chain carries TRBV27 and TRBJ1-5; D gene ambiguous. The CDR3 sequence is 14 residues long. Germline-derived CDR1 and CDR2 are MNHEY and SMNVEV (reference sequence). Trimming left V 4 bases short and J 0 bases short, with 7 bases between. For the CDR3, the DNA is TGTGCCAGCAGTTCCGGAAATAGCAATCAGCCCCAGCATTTT. Encoded protein: CASSSGNSNQPQHF.

Worth noting for this clonotype: Since a much larger clone is just one base distant, this may be a read error. The gene calls are TRBV29-1 and TRBJ1-2; D not resolved. This CDR3 is 14 amino acids long. Germline loops: CDR1 SQVTM, CDR2 ANQGSEA. Trimming pared 0 bases from V and 8 bases from J, leaving 16 bases between. CDR3 in amino acids: CSVEETAGGGGYTF. CDR3 sequence (DNA): TGCAGCGTTGAAGAAACGGCCGGAGGTGGGGGCTACACCTTC.

At least ten counts were recorded for this clonotype. The chain has TRBV5-1 and TRBJ1-1; TRBD1 agrees at 8 bases. The CDR3 runs 14 residues. Trimming cost V 4 bases and J 3 bases; bases outside gene matches: 5. The germline V gene encodes CDR1 SGHRS and CDR2 YFSETQ. The CDR3 protein is CASSQAGGYTEAFF. In nucleotides, the CDR3 is TGCGCCAGCAGCCAAGCAGGGGGCTACACTGAAGCTTTCTTT.

In the case of this clonotype: A read error may be the cause here, since a much bigger clone is one base away. The chain is built from TRBV4-2 and TRBJ2-7, with D possibly matching TRBD2 (5 bases). TRBJ2-5 explains the end of the DNA better; the J call may be wrong. The CDR3 totals 14 residues. Germline V gene sequence: CDR1 LGHNA, CDR2 YNFKEQ. CDR3 loop: CASSQGGPGGTQYF. CDR3 in DNA: TGTGCCAGCAGCCAGGGTGGACCCGGAGGGACCCAGTACTTC.

This sequence joins TRBV29-1 and TRBJ1-2; 8 positions agree with TRBD1. Germline V lookup: CDR1 SQVTM, CDR2 ANQGSEA. The CDR3 sequence is 12 residues long. Losses at the gene ends were 7 bases for V and 6 bases for J; bases not matched to a gene: 7. The CDR3 region is CSETDRGHGYTF. For the CDR3, the DNA is TGCAGCGAGACCGACAGGGGTCATGGCTACACCTTC.

The sample holds a few counts of this clonotype. The V gene is TRBV3-1, the J gene TRBJ2-2; D ambiguous. This CDR3 is built from 14 residues. The V gene lost 0 bases and the J gene lost 7 bases, with 9 bases spanning the gap. Germline assignment: CDR1 LGHDT and CDR2 YNNKEL (reference sequence). Here the CDR3 reads CASSQEFGLGELFF. The CDR3 DNA follows: TGTGCCAGCAGCCAAGAGTTCGGGCTCGGGGAGCTGTTTTTT.

This clonotype was counted many times. The rearrangement uses TRBV4-1 and TRBJ2-3; perhaps D is TRBD1 or TRBD2 (5 bases each). Trimming shortened V by 5 bases and J by 6 bases, and 15 bases separated the two germline ends. Germline CDR1 MGHRA, CDR2 YSYEKL. There are 14 residues in the CDR3. This CDR3 reads CASSVPGDGDTQYF. The CDR3, as DNA: TGCGCCAGCAGCGTTCCCGGGGACGGGGATACGCAGTATTTT.

Points on this clonotype: One base away lies a much larger clone, so this may be a sequencing read error. The chain couples TRBV20-1 to TRBJ2-5; 9 bases map to TRBD2. The V gene end was trimmed by 0 bases and the J gene end by 7 bases; junction bases not matched to a gene: 15. CDR1 is DFQATT, CDR2 SNEGSKA, per germline (reference sequence). The CDR3 extends over 17 amino acids. The CDR3 region is CSARDGRSGRQYGTQYF. DNA for the CDR3: TGCAGTGCTAGAGATGGGAGGAGCGGGAGGCAGTACGGGACCCAGTACTTC.

This clonotype was observed many times. The V call is TRBV6-5, the J call TRBJ2-1; D perhaps matches TRBD1 (5 bases). Germline V CDR1 and CDR2: MNHEY, SVGAGI. V lost 0 bases, J lost 5 bases, and 8 bases lay in between. This CDR3 has 14 amino acids. CDR3 in amino acids: CASSYSSRDNEQFF. Written as DNA, the CDR3 is TGTGCCAGCAGTTACTCGTCCAGGGACAATGAGCAGTTCTTC.

This clonotype was recorded a few times. The V call is TRBV20-1, the J call TRBJ1-2; 7 positions agree with TRBD1. The CDR3 runs to 12 residues. Germline V lookup: CDR1 DFQATT, CDR2 SNEGSKA (reference sequence). J lost 6 bases, V lost 6 bases, and 7 bases had no gene match. CDR3 in amino acids: CSARWDSDGYTF. DNA for the CDR3: TGCAGTGCCAGATGGGACAGTGATGGCTACACCTTC.

This clonotype was detected a few times. The CDR3 region is CATSPGQGLIGQPQHF. The CDR3 DNA reads TGTGCCACCAGCCCGGGACAGGGGCTAATTGGTCAGCCCCAGCATTTT. This sequence joins TRBV10-3 and TRBJ1-5, with 10 bases lining up with TRBD1. The CDR3 length is 16 residues. The germline V gene encodes CDR1 ENHRY and CDR2 SYGVKD. J gave up 6 bases and V 10 bases, and 15 bases lay outside the gene matches.

This clonotype was observed at least ten times. This rearrangement joins TRBV6-5 to TRBJ1-2, with D possibly matching TRBD1 (5 bases). V lost 8 bases and J lost 5, with 15 bases in between. There are 13 residues in the CDR3. Germline assignment: CDR1 MNHEY and CDR2 SVGAGI. The CDR3 DNA sequence: TGTGCCAGCCAACCCCAGGGTGGGTATGGCTACACCTTC. This sequence encodes CASQPQGGYGYTF.